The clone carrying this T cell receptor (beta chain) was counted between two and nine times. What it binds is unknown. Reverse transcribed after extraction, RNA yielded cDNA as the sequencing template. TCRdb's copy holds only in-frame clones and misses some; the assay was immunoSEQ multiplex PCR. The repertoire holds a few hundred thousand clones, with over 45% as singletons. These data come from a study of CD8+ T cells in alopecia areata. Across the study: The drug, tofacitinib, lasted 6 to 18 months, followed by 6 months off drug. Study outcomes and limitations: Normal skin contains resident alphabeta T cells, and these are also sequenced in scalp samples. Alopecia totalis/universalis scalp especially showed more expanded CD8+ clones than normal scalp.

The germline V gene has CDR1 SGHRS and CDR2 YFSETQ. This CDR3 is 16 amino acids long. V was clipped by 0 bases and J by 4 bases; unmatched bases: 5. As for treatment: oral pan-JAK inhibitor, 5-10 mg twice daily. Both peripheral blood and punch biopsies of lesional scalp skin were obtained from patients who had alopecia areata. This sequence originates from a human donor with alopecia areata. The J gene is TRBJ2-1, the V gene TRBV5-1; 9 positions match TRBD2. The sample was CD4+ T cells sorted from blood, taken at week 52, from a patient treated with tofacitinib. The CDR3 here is CASSLVASGEYNEQFF. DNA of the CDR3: TGCGCCAGCAGCTTGGTGGCTAGCGGGGAATACAATGAGCAGTTCTTC.